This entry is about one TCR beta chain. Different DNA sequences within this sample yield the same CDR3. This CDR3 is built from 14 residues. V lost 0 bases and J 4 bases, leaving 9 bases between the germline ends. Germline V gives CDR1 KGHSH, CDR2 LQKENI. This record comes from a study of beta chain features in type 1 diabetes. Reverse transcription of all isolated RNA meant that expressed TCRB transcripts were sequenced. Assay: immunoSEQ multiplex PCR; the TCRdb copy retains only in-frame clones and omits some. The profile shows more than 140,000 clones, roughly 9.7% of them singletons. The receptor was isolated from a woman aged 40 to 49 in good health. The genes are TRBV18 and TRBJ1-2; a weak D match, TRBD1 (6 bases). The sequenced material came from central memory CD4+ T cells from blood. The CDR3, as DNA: TGTGCCAGCTCACCACCAGGACAGCCCTATGGCTACACCTTC. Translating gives CASSPPGQPYGYTF.